Below are 26 T cell receptor beta chains sequenced from a single sample in a study of T cell repertoires in cytomegalovirus infection. TCRdb itself ran the reads through MiXCR, one entry per CDR3 protein. The sample consists of roughly 720,000 distinct CDR3 sequences, 35% to 45% of them appearing once. The specimen sequenced was PBMCs. Every receptor here comes from a human donor in good health (CMV status not recorded). Some clones in this sample may be carry-over from other donors' samples.

Many counts were recorded for this clonotype. This chain connects TRBV7-3 to TRBJ2-1; TRBD2 aligns across 16 bases. V trimming: 6 bases; J trimming: 1 base; junction bases outside the gene matches: 15. Germline V CDR1 and CDR2: SGHTA, FQGTGA. This CDR3 is built from 21 residues. The CDR3 is CASRFSAGTSGGGSSYNEQFF. CDR3 nucleotide sequence: TGTGCCAGCAGGTTTTCCGCCGGGACTAGCGGGGGGGGCAGTTCCTACAATGAGCAGTTCTTC.

The V and J genes are TRBV20-1 and TRBJ2-3, with 12 nucleotides matching TRBD2. The CDR3 totals 14 residues. Germline assignment: CDR1 DFQATT and CDR2 SNEGSKA (reference sequence). Trimming cost V 4 bases and J 4 bases; bases outside gene matches: 3. The CDR3 coding sequence is TGCAGTGCTACCCGACTAGCGGGAGCAGATACGCAGTATTTT. Translating it yields CSATRLAGADTQYF.

In its sample, this clonotype was seen a few times. The chain links TRBV27 to TRBJ2-2; D remains unclear. Trimming left V 8 bases short and J 6 bases short, with 19 bases between. The germline V gene has CDR1 MNHEY and CDR2 SMNVEV (reference sequence). This CDR3 has 15 residues. CDR3 sequence reads: CASSSYLGSAGELFF. The CDR3 bases are TGTGCCAGCTCATCATACCTGGGATCGGCCGGGGAGCTGTTTTTT.

This clonotype was seen a handful of times. The chain couples TRBV7-2 to TRBJ2-2, with D possibly matching TRBD1 (5 bases). This CDR3 comprises 15 residues. Germline V CDR1 and CDR2: SGHTA, FQGNSA. V was shortened by 3 bases and J by 8 bases, with 16 bases between the two germline ends. CDR3 DNA: TGTGCCAGCAGCTTCAAACGATCCAGGGTGGGGGAGCTGTTTTTT. Amino acid sequence: CASSFKRSRVGELFF.

The sample holds a few counts of this clonotype. V gene TRBV7-3 combines with J gene TRBJ2-6, with D uncertain. CDR1 is SGHTA and CDR2 is FQGTGA in the germline V gene. This CDR3 region has 18 residues. Between the trimmed V and J ends, which lost 5 bases and 0 bases, there was a span of 17 bases. The CDR3 sequence: CASSPLGQFLSGANVLTF. The CDR3 DNA sequence: TGTGCCAGCAGCCCCCTCGGGCAGTTTCTCTCTGGGGCCAACGTCCTGACTTTC.

CDR3 protein: CSGRQGSHNEQFF. The CDR3 DNA sequence: TGCAGCGGGAGGCAGGGGTCCCACAATGAGCAGTTCTTC. V usage is TRBV29-1 and J usage is TRBJ2-1, with a weak D call TRBD1 (6 bases). The CDR3 is 13 amino acids. With 7 bases removed from V and 5 bases from J, the gap between germline ends came to 15 bases. Germline lookup yields CDR1 SQVTM and CDR2 ANQGSEA.

This clonotype has at least ten counts. J is TRBJ2-5 and V is TRBV7-6; no definite D call. There are 12 residues in the CDR3. V lost 1 base, J lost 2 bases, and 2 bases lay in between. CDR1 and CDR2 from the germline V gene are SGHVS and FNYEAQ. The DNA for the CDR3 is TGTGCCAGCAGCTTAGTGCAAGAGACCCAGTACTTC. It codes for CASSLVQETQYF.

The chain recombines TRBV28 with TRBJ2-5; D ambiguous. Between the trimmed V and J ends, which lost 2 bases and 0 bases, there was a span of 7 bases. This CDR3 has 14 amino acids. The germline V gene encodes CDR1 MDHEN and CDR2 SYDVKM. CDR3 DNA: TGTGCCAGCAGTTTACTCCAGGACCAAGAGACCCAGTACTTC. Translating gives CASSLLQDQETQYF.

This clonotype has only a few counts. The rearrangement links TRBV7-6 to TRBJ1-1; TRBD1 agrees at 8 bases. This CDR3 contains 17 residues. Germline V CDR1 and CDR2: SGHVS, FNYEAQ. Losses at the gene ends were 5 bases for V and 3 bases for J; bases not matched to a gene: 14. The CDR3 region is CASSGFLAGGSDTEAFF. In nucleotides, the CDR3 is TGTGCCAGCAGCGGGTTTCTGGCAGGGGGCTCGGACACTGAAGCTTTCTTT. The entire variable domain, with the rest obtained from reference TRBV7-6 and TRBJ1-1, is as follows: GAGVSQSPRYKVTKRGQDVALRCDPISGHVSLYWYRQALGQGPEFLTYFNYEAQQDKSGLPNDRFSAERPEGSISTLTIQRTEQRDSAMYRCASSGFLAGGSDTEAFFGQGTRLTVV.

This clonotype has a single count. The V gene is TRBV12-5, the J gene TRBJ1-1; maybe TRBD1 (6 bases). Germline loops: CDR1 LGHNT, CDR2 FRNRAP. The CDR3 spans 17 residues. The V end lost 0 bases, the J end lost 1 base, and 15 bases lay between the germline ends. CDR3 DNA sequence: TGTGCTAGTGGTTTGGTACAAACGGGACAATGGAACACTGAAGCTTTCTTT. This encodes CASGLVQTGQWNTEAFF.

The sample holds a few counts of this clonotype. This rearrangement joins TRBV7-8 to TRBJ2-5; 8 bases are a match to TRBD1. Germline loops: CDR1 SGHVS, CDR2 FQNEAQ. V gave up 5 bases and J gave up 5 bases; unmatched junction bases: 10. The CDR3 spans 15 residues. The DNA of the CDR3 is TGTGCCAGCAGCCGAGAGACAGGGGCGGGGGAGACCCAGTACTTC. Translation: CASSRETGAGETQYF. Using reference TRBV7-8 and TRBJ2-5 for the parts outside the CDR3, the full variable domain is GAGVSQSPRYKVAKRGQDVALRCDPISGHVSLFWYQQALGQGPEFLTYFQNEAQLDKSGLPSDRFFAERPEGSVSTLKIQRTQQEDSAVYLCASSRETGAGETQYFGPGTRLLVL.

This clonotype showed up just once. Compared with germline, one end of the junction differs, possibly owing to a read error. This chain uses TRBV7-2 with TRBJ1-1, with D unresolved. CDR1 is SGHTA and CDR2 is FQGNSA in the germline V gene. The CDR3 has 13 amino acids. CDR3 sequence (DNA): TGTGCCAGCAGCTTCAGGAAAGGGAGTGAAGCTTTATTT. Residues: CASSFRKGSEALF.

V is TRBV18 and J is TRBJ1-6, with D perhaps TRBD1 (5 bases). Germline V lookup: CDR1 KGHSH, CDR2 LQKENI. The CDR3 sequence is 16 residues long. The ends were cut back, 7 bases at V and 5 bases at J, with 18 bases in the middle. The CDR3 reads CASFDVPGPDNSPLHF. The CDR3 region has the DNA TGTGCCAGCTTTGATGTACCGGGACCGGATAATTCACCCCTCCACTTT.

This clonotype was seen more than once but under ten times. V and J are TRBV24-1 and TRBJ2-5; a possible D gene is TRBD2 (6 bases). From germline, CDR1 is KGHDR and CDR2 SFDVKD. The CDR3 spans 14 residues. Trimming cost V 4 bases and J 4 bases, with 12 bases left between them. The CDR3 coding sequence is TGTGCCACCAGTGACCCAGGACTAATAGAGACCCAGTACTTC. This encodes CATSDPGLIETQYF.

V and J are TRBV2 and TRBJ1-6; 8 positions agree with TRBD1. Trimming removed 7 bases from V and 6 bases from J; junction bases left unmatched: 11. Germline V gives CDR1 SNHLY, CDR2 FYNNEI. There are 16 residues in the CDR3. The chain's CDR3 is CASTGPDRGVNSPLHF. DNA of the CDR3: TGTGCCAGCACTGGGCCCGACAGGGGAGTTAATTCACCCCTCCACTTT. Full variable domain (missing parts from reference TRBV2 and TRBJ1-6): EPEVTQTPSHQVTQMGQEVILRCVPISNHLYFYWYRQILGQKVEFLVSFYNNEISEKSEIFDDQFSVERPDGSNFTLKIRSTKLEDSAMYFCASTGPDRGVNSPLHFGNGTRLTVT.

The chain has TRBV30 and TRBJ1-1; 8 bases fit TRBD1. Germline CDR1 reads GTSNPN; CDR2 reads SVGIG (reference sequence). This CDR3 spans 15 amino acids. V was pared by 3 bases and J by 6 bases, with 12 bases of the junction left unmatched. In DNA form, the CDR3 reads TGTGCCTGGAGAAGCGGCGTGACAGGGGTTCCTGAAGCTTTCTTT. Residues: CAWRSGVTGVPEAFF.

This clonotype has just one count. Sequence at one end of the junction differs from germline and may be a read error. The chain employs TRBV13 and TRBJ2-7; no firm D call. CDR1 PRHDT and CDR2 FYEKMQ come from the germline V gene (reference sequence). The CDR3 totals 16 residues. CDR3 bases: TGTGCCAGCAGCAGCTCGAAAGGGTCGAGATCCTACGCGCAGTACTTC. As protein: CASSSSKGSRSYAQYF.

The V and J genes are TRBV4-1 and TRBJ1-2; 9 nucleotides match TRBD1. Germline values: CDR1 MGHRA, CDR2 YSYEKL. The CDR3 totals 21 residues. The V gene end was trimmed by 1 base and the J gene end by 4 bases; junction bases not matched to a gene: 22. CDR3 residues: CASSQVRTSATGGSRGYGYTF. CDR3 coding DNA: TGCGCCAGCAGCCAAGTTAGAACGAGTGCGACAGGGGGTAGTCGGGGCTATGGCTACACCTTC.

The genes are TRBV5-8 and TRBJ1-1; 11 bases align to TRBD1. The CDR3 loop spans 14 amino acids. V lost 4 bases and J lost 6; bases outside the gene matches: 5. Germline V gene lookup returns CDR1 SGHTS and CDR2 YDEGEE. For the CDR3, the DNA is TGTGCCAGCAGCGGAGCGGGACAGGGGGCTGAAGCTTTCTTT. This gives the protein CASSGAGQGAEAFF.

This chain joins TRBV27 and TRBJ1-2; maybe TRBD1 (5 bases). This CDR3 comprises 13 residues. The germline gives CDR1 MNHEY, CDR2 SMNVEV (reference sequence). V lost 2 bases and J 8 bases, leaving 12 bases between the germline ends. The CDR3 DNA follows: TGTGCCAGCAGTTTAACGGCAGGGCGCGGCTACACCTTC. It specifies CASSLTAGRGYTF.

The gene calls are TRBV4-1 and TRBJ2-5; D is undetermined. The CDR3 length is 12 residues. Germline lookup yields CDR1 MGHRA and CDR2 YSYEKL. Deletions cut 1 base from V and 5 bases from J, with 5 bases between. The CDR3 nucleotides are TGCGCCAGCAGCCAAGCGTACGAGACCCAGTACTTC. It is translated as CASSQAYETQYF.

This chain connects TRBV28 to TRBJ2-1; TRBD1 or TRBD2 may be the D gene (5 bases each). Germline lookup yields CDR1 MDHEN and CDR2 SYDVKM. Trimming took 3 bases from V and 9 from J, leaving 15 bases between them. The CDR3 extends over 14 amino acids. The CDR3 here is CASSFGMGVTEQFF. The CDR3 nucleotides are TGTGCCAGCAGTTTTGGGATGGGGGTCACTGAGCAGTTCTTC. The full variable domain, in which reference TRBV28 and TRBJ2-1 provide the parts outside the CDR3, is DVKVTQSSRYLVKRTGEKVFLECVQDMDHENMFWYRQDPGLGLRLIYFSYDVKMKEKGDIPEGYSVSREKKERFSLILESASTNQTSMYLCASSFGMGVTEQFFGPGTRLTVL.

The gene calls are TRBV30 and TRBJ1-3, with 9 bases matching TRBD1. V was pared by 3 bases and J by 2 bases, with 5 bases of the junction left unmatched. CDR1 and CDR2 from the germline V gene are GTSNPN and SVGIG (reference sequence). The CDR3 runs 15 residues. The CDR3 loop reads CAWREGTGPGNTIYF. CDR3 DNA sequence: TGTGCCTGGAGAGAAGGGACAGGGCCTGGAAACACCATATATTTT. The full variable domain, in which reference TRBV30 and TRBJ1-3 provide the parts outside the CDR3, is SQTIHQWPATLVQPVGSPLSLECTVEGTSNPNLYWYRQAAGRGLQLLFYSVGIGQISSEVPQNLSASRPQDRQFILSSKKLLLSDSGFYLCAWREGTGPGNTIYFGEGSWLTVV.

There are a few counts of this clonotype. The V call is TRBV2, the J call TRBJ2-2; D remains ambiguous. This CDR3 spans 15 amino acids. Germline assignment: CDR1 SNHLY and CDR2 FYNNEI. Trimming removed 4 bases from V and 7 bases from J, with 16 bases in between. The CDR3 loop reads CASSGSGRKGGELFF. As DNA, the CDR3 is TGTGCCAGCAGTGGTTCAGGTCGGAAAGGCGGGGAGCTGTTTTTT.

In this sample, this clonotype turned up a few times. The genes are TRBV7-2 and TRBJ1-5; D remains unclear. V was pared by 4 bases and J by 5 bases, with 18 bases between. This CDR3 spans 16 amino acids. Per the germline V gene, CDR1 is SGHTA and CDR2 is FQGNSA. The CDR3 nucleotides are TGTGCCAGCAGCTCAGCCCCATGGAGGGAGGATCAGCCCCAGCATTTT. Translation gives CASSSAPWREDQPQHF.

This clonotype was recorded many times. The chain combines TRBV7-8 with TRBJ1-5, with 9 bases identical to TRBD1. The CDR3 totals 14 residues. The junction had 2 bases not matched to a gene; V was cut back by 4 bases and J by 4 bases. Germline CDR1 is SGHVS and CDR2 is FQNEAQ. CDR3 in DNA: TGTGCCAGCAGCTCTGACAGGGGGAATCAGCCCCAGCATTTT. Translated, it gives CASSSDRGNQPQHF.